This T cell receptor (beta chain) emerged from a study of shared clonotypes between healthy human individuals. TCRdb keeps only in-frame clones here, not all; method: immunoSEQ multiplex PCR. The sample consists of about 2.4 million clones, approximately 93% of them appearing once. Overall study findings and caveats: Clonotype sharing among the donors was expected to vary with sequencing depth.

Comment on this clone: Antigen specificity is unknown. Other DNA sequences of this sample code for an identical CDR3.

The V gene's germline CDR1 is SNHLY and CDR2 FYNNEI. The CDR3 extends over 15 amino acids. The V end lost 6 bases, the J end lost 0 bases, and 12 bases lay between the germline ends. Sequencing was performed on naive CD4+ T cells from PBMCs. Subset specified: CD45RA+ positively selected. This chain links TRBV2 with TRBJ2-1; D is possibly TRBD2 (5 bases). The sequence derives from a man between 18 and 35 years old in good health. Some clones in this sample may be carry-over from other donors' samples. The chain's CDR3 is CASSEQGSSYNEQFF. The CDR3 bases are TGTGCCAGCAGCGAACAAGGGAGCTCCTACAATGAGCAGTTCTTC.